Below, one T cell receptor beta chain is given with its context. Its matching antigen is unknown. The donors formed part of the approximately 130-subject validation cohort, distinct from the roughly 620-subject first cohort. The CDR3 spans 13 residues. The V and J ends lost 5 bases and 5 bases respectively, with 10 bases between them. Germline V lookup: CDR1 MNHNS, CDR2 SASEGT. Profiled with immunoSEQ multiplex PCR; TCRdb holds only in-frame clones, not every one. The data contain about 130,000 clones, roughly 90% of them singletons. The data were obtained in a study of cytomegalovirus exposure and HLA in healthy donors. Study at large: The 95 to 150 validation repertoires used the same platform as the roughly 670 first-cohort repertoires, a later analysis reported.

Study results and caveats: Researchers catalogued over 150 TCR beta chains as cytomegalovirus-associated. The tendency of first-cohort TCR clusters to co-occur in the 120 or so validation repertoires emerged from a later analysis.

This chain links TRBV6-1 with TRBJ1-5; D ambiguous. The specimen sequenced was PBMCs. The clonotype comes from a man aged 25-45 years in good health and CMV-seronegative. The CDR3 protein is CASSPSGHQPQHF. As DNA, the CDR3 is TGTGCCAGCAGTCCAAGCGGTCATCAGCCCCAGCATTTT.